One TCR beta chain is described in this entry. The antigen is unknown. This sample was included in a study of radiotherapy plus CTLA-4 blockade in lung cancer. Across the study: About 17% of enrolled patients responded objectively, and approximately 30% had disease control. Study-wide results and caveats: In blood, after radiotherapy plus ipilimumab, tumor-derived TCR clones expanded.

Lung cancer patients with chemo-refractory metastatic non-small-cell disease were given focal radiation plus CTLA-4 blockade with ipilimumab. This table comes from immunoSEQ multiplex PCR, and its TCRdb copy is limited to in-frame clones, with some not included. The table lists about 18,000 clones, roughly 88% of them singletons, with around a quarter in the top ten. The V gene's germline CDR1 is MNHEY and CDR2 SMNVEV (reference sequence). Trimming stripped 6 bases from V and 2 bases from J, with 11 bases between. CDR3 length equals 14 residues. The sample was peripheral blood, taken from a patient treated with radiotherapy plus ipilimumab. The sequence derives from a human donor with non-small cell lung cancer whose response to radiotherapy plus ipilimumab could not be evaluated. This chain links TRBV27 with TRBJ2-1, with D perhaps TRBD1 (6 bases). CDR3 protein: CASSPRGTYNEQFF. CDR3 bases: TGTGCCAGCAGCCCTAGGGGGACCTACAATGAGCAGTTCTTC.